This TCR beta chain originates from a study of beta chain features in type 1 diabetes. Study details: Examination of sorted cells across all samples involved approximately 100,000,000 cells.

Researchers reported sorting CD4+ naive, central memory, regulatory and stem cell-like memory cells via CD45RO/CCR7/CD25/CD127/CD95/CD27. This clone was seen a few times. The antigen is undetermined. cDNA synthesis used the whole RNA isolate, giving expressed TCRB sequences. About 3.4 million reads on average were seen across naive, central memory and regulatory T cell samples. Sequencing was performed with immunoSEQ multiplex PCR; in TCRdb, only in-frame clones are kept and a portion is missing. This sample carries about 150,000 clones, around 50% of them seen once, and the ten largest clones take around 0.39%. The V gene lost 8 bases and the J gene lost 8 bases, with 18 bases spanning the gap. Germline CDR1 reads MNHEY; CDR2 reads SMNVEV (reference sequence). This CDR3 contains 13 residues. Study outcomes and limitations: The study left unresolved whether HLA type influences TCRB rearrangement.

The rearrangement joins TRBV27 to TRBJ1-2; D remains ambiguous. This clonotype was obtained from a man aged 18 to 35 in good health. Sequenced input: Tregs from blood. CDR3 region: CASGETDARGYTF. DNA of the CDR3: TGTGCCAGCGGAGAGACGGATGCGAGGGGCTACACCTTC.